This is a list of T cell receptor beta chains from one sample in a study of blood T cells in healthy people across ages. TCRdb redid the calling of the 5' RACE reads with MiXCR, one entry per CDR3 protein. The data hold about 800,000 distinct CDR3 sequences, with around a quarter observed a single time. This same sample was also part of a study on T cells of mothers and their children.

Sample: blood. These receptors originate from a boy aged 5-17 years in good health. The CDR3 runs from the conserved cysteine through the conserved F or W. A D gene is named only where the DNA matches it firmly. A row's size may be missing; if present it is once, few, many or a size class.

d_call j_call clone_size v_call cdr3_aa cdr3_nt
- TRBJ2-5 - TRBV7-2 CASSLDRSSETQYF TGTGCCAGCAGCTTAGACCGATCCTCAGAGACCCAGTACTTC
TRBD1 TRBJ2-7 few TRBV4-3 CASSQVWTGSYEQYF TGCGCCAGCAGCCAAGTCTGGACAGGCTCCTACGAGCAGTACTTC
- TRBJ2-1 - TRBV24-1 CATSDLSGGSSYNEQFF TGTGCCACCAGTGATTTGTCAGGGGGGAGTTCCTACAATGAGCAGTTCTTC
TRBD1 TRBJ2-5 few TRBV2 CASSSAQGVRETQYF TGTGCCAGCAGTTCGGCCCAGGGGGTGCGGGAGACCCAGTACTTC
- TRBJ2-5 few TRBV7-8 CASSLVPLAGETQYF TGTGCCAGCAGCTTAGTACCGTTGGCGGGTGAGACCCAGTACTTC
TRBD1 TRBJ1-2 - TRBV5-1 CASSLRDRPNYGYTF TGCGCCAGCAGCCTTCGGGACAGGCCCAACTATGGCTACACCTTC
- TRBJ2-3 - TRBV5-1 CASSPTQGVETDTQYF TGCGCCAGCAGCCCTACCCAGGGTGTCGAGACAGATACGCAGTATTTT
- TRBJ2-7 few TRBV12-3/TRBV12-4 CASRFSTYEQYF TGTGCCAGCAGATTTAGTACGTACGAGCAGTACTTC
- TRBJ2-1 few TRBV29-1 CSVDGISYNEQFF TGCAGCGTTGATGGGATCTCCTACAATGAGCAGTTCTTC
- TRBJ2-1 few TRBV5-1 CASSLQNYNEQFF TGCGCCAGCAGCTTGCAGAACTACAATGAGCAGTTCTTC
TRBD2 TRBJ2-7 - TRBV12-3/TRBV12-4 CASSSRLASSYEQYF TGTGCCAGCAGTTCCAGACTAGCCTCTAGCTACGAGCAGTACTTC
- TRBJ1-1 few TRBV20-1 CSARDGSEAFF TGCAGTGCTAGAGATGGCAGTGAAGCTTTCTTT
TRBD2 TRBJ2-1 - TRBV7-9 CASSQSGLPNNEQFF TGTGCCAGCAGCCAATCGGGACTACCTAACAATGAGCAGTTCTTC
- TRBJ1-5 few TRBV12-3/TRBV12-4 CASSLSGPNSNQPQHF TGTGCCAGCAGTTTATCCGGACCTAATAGCAATCAGCCCCAGCATTTT
- TRBJ2-3 - TRBV5-1 CASSLPTASTDTQYF TGCGCCAGCAGCTTACCGACAGCTAGCACAGATACGCAGTATTTT
- TRBJ2-3 - TRBV7-3 CASSLSGPGISTDTQYF TGTGCCAGCAGCTTAAGCGGACCGGGGATTAGCACAGATACGCAGTATTTT
- TRBJ2-7 few TRBV29-1 CSVQAAGNSYEQYF TGCAGCGTTCAGGCGGCGGGGAACTCCTACGAGCAGTACTTC
- TRBJ1-1 - TRBV10-3 CAISEQGAEAFF TGTGCCATCAGTGAACAGGGTGCTGAAGCTTTCTTT
TRBD1 TRBJ2-7 - TRBV6-5 CASSYSIGTGNLKASYEQYF TGTGCCAGCAGTTACTCGATTGGGACAGGTAACCTTAAAGCTTCCTACGAGCAGTACTTC
TRBD2 TRBJ2-5 - TRBV6-2/TRBV6-3 CASSGLAGGFETQYF TGTGCCAGCAGTGGACTAGCGGGGGGGTTCGAGACCCAGTACTTC
- TRBJ2-5 - TRBV20-1 CSAPARIKGETQYF TGCAGTGCTCCCGCGAGAATTAAAGGAGAGACCCAGTACTTC
- TRBJ1-2 - TRBV7-9 CASSRPTGGYTF TGTGCCAGCAGCCGGCCGACGGGAGGCTACACCTTC
- TRBJ2-5 few TRBV12-3/TRBV12-4 CASSSRQNQKTQYF TGTGCCAGCAGTTCTAGACAGAACCAAAAGACCCAGTACTTC
TRBD1 TRBJ1-2 few TRBV12-3/TRBV12-4 CASSPQGDGYTF TGTGCCAGCAGCCCACAGGGGGATGGCTACACCTTC
- TRBJ1-1 few TRBV27 CASSLGSRGTTEAFF TGTGCCAGCAGTTTAGGATCGCGGGGTACCACTGAAGCTTTCTTT
- TRBJ1-1 - TRBV20-1 CSARDPRALNTEAFF TGCAGTGCTAGAGATCCGAGAGCTCTGAACACTGAAGCTTTCTTT
TRBD1 TRBJ2-5 few TRBV12-3/TRBV12-4 CASTLGTGDPTLQETQYF TGTGCCAGCACCCTAGGGACAGGGGACCCGACCCTCCAAGAGACCCAGTACTTC
- TRBJ1-1 - TRBV4-1 CASSQYAVGDTEAFF TGCGCCAGCAGCCAATATGCGGTGGGAGACACTGAAGCTTTCTTT
- TRBJ2-5 - TRBV7-3 CASSSTRGGETQYF TGTGCCAGCAGCTCCACACGTGGGGGGGAGACCCAGTACTTC
- TRBJ2-7 - TRBV2 CASSESRDEQYF TGTGCCAGCAGTGAATCCCGGGACGAGCAGTACTTC
- TRBJ2-5 many TRBV3-1 CASSQATTAQETQYF TGTGCCAGCAGCCAAGCGACGACAGCTCAAGAGACCCAGTACTTC
TRBD1 TRBJ2-5 few TRBV27 CASRRTGVETQYF TGTGCCAGCAGGAGGACAGGGGTTGAGACCCAGTACTTC
TRBD2 TRBJ2-7 few TRBV9 CASSSGGGPPMYF TGTGCCAGCAGCTCTGGGGGGGGACCGCCTATGTACTTC
TRBD2 TRBJ2-5 - TRBV20-1 CSARGTAPLAGQETQYF TGCAGTGCTAGAGGGACGGCCCCCCTAGCGGGGCAAGAGACCCAGTACTTC
- TRBJ1-2 few TRBV5-1 CASSLETAPLDYYGYTF TGCGCCAGCAGCTTGGAAACAGCCCCCCTTGATTACTATGGCTACACCTTC
TRBD1 TRBJ2-1 - TRBV20-1 CVGTAYNEQFF TGCGTCGGGACAGCGTACAATGAGCAGTTCTTC
TRBD1 TRBJ2-3 few TRBV6-6 CASNKQGAGTDTQYF TGTGCCAGCAACAAACAGGGGGCGGGCACAGATACGCAGTATTTT
TRBD1 TRBJ1-4 few TRBV6-6 CASTPTGNEKLFF TGTGCCAGCACCCCGACAGGGAATGAAAAACTGTTTTTT
- TRBJ1-1 few TRBV11-1 CASSLVSTGSQEAFF TGTGCCAGCAGCTTAGTATCGACCGGGAGCCAGGAAGCTTTCTTT
- TRBJ2-7 - TRBV12-2 CASRLVFLGDRSSYEQYF TGTGCAAGTCGCTTAGTTTTCTTAGGGGACAGGAGTTCCTACGAGCAGTACTTC
TRBD2 TRBJ2-5 - TRBV11-2 CASTGLAETQYF TGTGCCAGCACCGGACTAGCGGAGACCCAGTACTTC
- TRBJ2-5 - TRBV15 CATSRAGSFETQYF TGTGCCACCAGCAGAGCAGGCAGTTTCGAGACCCAGTACTTC
TRBD1 TRBJ1-4 - TRBV2 CANLDRDRGEKLFF TGTGCCAACCTAGACCGGGACAGGGGTGAAAAACTGTTTTTT
TRBD2 TRBJ2-1 - TRBV6-2/TRBV6-3 CASSTGFIGGYNEQFF TGTGCCAGCAGCACCGGGTTTATCGGGGGGTATAATGAGCAGTTCTTC
- TRBJ2-7 many TRBV5-1 CASSLDLSYEQYF TGCGCCAGCAGCTTGGATCTGTCCTACGAGCAGTACTTC
TRBD1 TRBJ1-1 few TRBV6-6 CTSNGQGTNTEAFF TGTACCAGCAACGGACAGGGGACGAACACTGAAGCTTTCTTT
TRBD2 TRBJ2-4 - TRBV6-1 CASKASGGNIQYF TGTGCCAGCAAGGCTAGCGGGGGTAACATTCAGTACTTC
- TRBJ2-1 many TRBV7-9 CASSLVSLENNEQFF TGTGCCAGCAGCTTAGTCTCCCTGGAGAACAATGAGCAGTTCTTC
TRBD2 TRBJ2-7 few TRBV29-1 CSAVAGVGYEQYF TGCAGCGCCGTAGCGGGAGTAGGGTACGAGCAGTACTTC